These 3 T cell receptor beta chains were sequenced from one sample in a study of post-analysis software for immune sequencing data. Whole-study findings and limits: Patients used about 5 TRBV segments, including TRBV5-6, TRBV5-1 and TRBV20-1, more often than controls.

Antigens of these TCRs are unknown. Unique molecular identifiers featured in each of the TCR beta cDNA libraries. TCRdb used MiXCR to reprocess the PCR reads, holding one entry per CDR3 protein. The table shows about 810,000 distinct CDR3 sequences, with roughly 50% occurring only once. Sequenced: blood. Receptor source: a girl between 10 and 17 years old with multiple sclerosis.

J is TRBJ2-3 and V is TRBV5-1, with 8 bases lining up with TRBD2. Germline V gene data show CDR1 as SGHRS and CDR2 as YFSETQ. The CDR3 runs 15 residues. The V gene end was trimmed by 4 bases and the J gene end by 2 bases; junction bases not matched to a gene: 6. The CDR3 sequence: CASSIRGGPTDTQYF. CDR3 in DNA: TGCGCCAGCAGCATTCGGGGGGGCCCCACAGATACGCAGTATTTT.

V is TRBV20-1 and J is TRBJ2-1; 9 bases align to TRBD2. Trimming removed 6 bases from V and 4 bases from J; junction bases left unmatched: 7. Germline V gene lookup returns CDR1 DFQATT and CDR2 SNEGSKA (reference sequence). CDR3 length: 14 amino acids. CDR3 protein: CSAEGTSSYNEQFF. The CDR3 nucleotides read TGCAGTGCCGAAGGGACTAGCAGTTACAATGAGCAGTTCTTC.

V gene TRBV29-1 combines with J gene TRBJ1-4; D call uncertain. The V end was cut by 4 bases, the J end by 0 bases, with 15 bases between. In germline, CDR1 is SQVTM, CDR2 ANQGSEA. The CDR3 consists of 16 residues. The CDR3 coding sequence is TGCAGCGTTGGATCGGCCGATTCAGCAACTAATGAAAAACTGTTTTTT. Translation: CSVGSADSATNEKLFF.